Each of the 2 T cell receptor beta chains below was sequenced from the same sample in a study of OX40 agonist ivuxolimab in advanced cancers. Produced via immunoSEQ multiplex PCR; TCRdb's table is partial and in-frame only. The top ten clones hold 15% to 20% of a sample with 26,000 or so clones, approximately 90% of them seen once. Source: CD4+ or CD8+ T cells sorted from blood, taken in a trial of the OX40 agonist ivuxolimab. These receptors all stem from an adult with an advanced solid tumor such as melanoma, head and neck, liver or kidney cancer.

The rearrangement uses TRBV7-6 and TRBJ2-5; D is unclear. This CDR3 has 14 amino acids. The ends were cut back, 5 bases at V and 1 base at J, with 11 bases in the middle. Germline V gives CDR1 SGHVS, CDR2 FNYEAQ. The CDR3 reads CASSLLVGQETQYF. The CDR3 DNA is TGTGCCAGCAGCCTTTTGGTGGGCCAAGAGACCCAGTACTTC. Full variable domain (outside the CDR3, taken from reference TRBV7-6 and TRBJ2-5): GAGVSQSPRYKVTKRGQDVALRCDPISGHVSLYWYRQALGQGPEFLTYFNYEAQQDKSGLPNDRFSAERPEGSISTLTIQRTEQRDSAMYRCASSLLVGQETQYFGPGTRLLVL.

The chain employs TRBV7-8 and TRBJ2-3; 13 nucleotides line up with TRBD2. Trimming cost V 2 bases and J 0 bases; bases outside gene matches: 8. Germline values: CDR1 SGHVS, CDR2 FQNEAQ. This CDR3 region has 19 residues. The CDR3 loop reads CASSLTSGRGITSTDTQYF. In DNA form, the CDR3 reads TGTGCCAGCAGCTTAACTAGCGGGAGGGGCATTACTAGCACAGATACGCAGTATTTT. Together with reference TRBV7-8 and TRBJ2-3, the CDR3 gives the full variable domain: GAGVSQSPRYKVAKRGQDVALRCDPISGHVSLFWYQQALGQGPEFLTYFQNEAQLDKSGLPSDRFFAERPEGSVSTLKIQRTQQEDSAVYLCASSLTSGRGITSTDTQYFGPGTRLTVL.